This T cell receptor (beta chain) stems from a study of blood T cell repertoires in COVID-19. Generated by immunoSEQ multiplex PCR, the TCRdb table keeps only in-frame clones and is missing some. Among hundreds of thousands of clones listed, approximately 80% were seen once. This clone has just a few counts. Germline V CDR1 and CDR2: LGHNA, YNFKEQ. This CDR3 region has 16 residues. V dropped 2 bases and J dropped 2 bases, with 15 bases sitting between them. The clonotype originates from a woman aged 40 to 50 with acute COVID-19. The V gene is TRBV4-2, the J gene TRBJ1-1; D is possibly TRBD1 (6 bases). The sample was PBMCs or T cells enriched from blood (not recorded which). CDR3 in amino acids: CASSQLLLGANTEAFF. CDR3 DNA sequence: TGTGCCAGCAGCCAACTACTGCTGGGGGCTAACACTGAAGCTTTCTTT.